Listed here are 9 T cell receptor beta chains from one sample, sequenced in a study of T cell changes during pregnancy in multiple sclerosis. Data came from immunoSEQ multiplex PCR; TCRdb stores just in-frame clones and leaves some out. The sample consists of 100,000 or so clones, 92% of them appearing once. The source material was peripheral blood, sampled after pregnancy. These receptors originate from a female donor with multiple sclerosis, enrolled in a pregnancy study.

This rearrangement joins TRBV18 to TRBJ2-3; D is unclear. The CDR3 is made up of 11 amino acids. Germline CDR1 is KGHSH and CDR2 is LQKENI. The V gene lost 5 bases and the J gene lost 6 bases, with 6 bases spanning the gap. CDR3 nucleotide sequence: TGTGCCAGCTCATCTAGGGATACGCAGTATTTT. Amino acid sequence: CASSSRDTQYF.

V is TRBV4-2 and J is TRBJ1-1; tentatively, D is TRBD1 (5 bases). Deletions cut 1 base from V and 1 base from J, with 13 bases between. The germline V gene has CDR1 LGHNA and CDR2 YNFKEQ. CDR3 size: 16 residues. The CDR3 DNA follows: TGTGCCAGCAGCCAAGGGAGGGAGGGACCGAACACTGAAGCTTTCTTT. Its translation: CASSQGREGPNTEAFF.

V is TRBV7-9 and J is TRBJ2-1; TRBD2 is a possible D gene (6 bases). V was pared by 1 base and J by 2 bases, with 9 bases between. This CDR3 is 15 amino acids long. Germline V lookup: CDR1 SEHNR, CDR2 FQNEAQ (reference sequence). For the CDR3, the DNA is TGTGCCAGCAGCTTAGGACTAGTTCCCTACAATGAGCAGTTCTTC. This codes for CASSLGLVPYNEQFF. The variable domain in full, with the rest retrieved from reference TRBV7-9 and TRBJ2-1, is DTGVSQNPRHKITKRGQNVTFRCDPISEHNRLYWYRQTLGQGPEFLTYFQNEAQLEKSRLLSDRFSAERPKGSFSTLEIQRTEQGDSAMYLCASSLGLVPYNEQFFGPGTRLTVL.

The genes are TRBV5-1 and TRBJ2-7; 12 nucleotides match TRBD2. This CDR3 contains 18 residues. V dropped 4 bases and J dropped 6; count of bases not matched to a gene: 17. Looked up from germline, CDR1 is SGHRS and CDR2 is YFSETQ. The CDR3 coding sequence is TGCGCCAGCAGCGCTCTAGCGGGAGGGGGACTTGGGGGACGCGAGCAGTACTTC. Translation gives CASSALAGGGLGGREQYF.

This chain connects TRBV9 to TRBJ2-2; 7 bases align to TRBD1. J was trimmed by 4 bases and V by 0 bases; bases with no gene match: 0. CDR1 is SGDLS, CDR2 YYNGEE, per germline. The CDR3 is made up of 14 amino acids. The CDR3 DNA follows: TGTGCCAGCAGCGTAGACAGGGGCACCGGGGAGCTGTTTTTT. The encoded protein is CASSVDRGTGELFF. Full variable domain (missing parts from reference TRBV9 and TRBJ2-2): DSGVTQTPKHLITATGQRVTLRCSPRSGDLSVYWYQQSLDQGLQFLIQYYNGEERAKGNILERFSAQQFPDLHSELNLSSLELGDSALYFCASSVDRGTGELFFGEGSRLTVL.

This chain links TRBV2 with TRBJ2-5; D not certain. The CDR3 length is 11 residues. V lost 10 bases and J lost 0, with 6 bases in between. The germline V gene encodes CDR1 SNHLY and CDR2 FYNNEI. CDR3 residues: CAIPYQETQYF. The CDR3 region has the DNA TGTGCCATCCCGTACCAAGAGACCCAGTACTTC.

J is TRBJ2-5 and V is TRBV18; D is unresolved. This CDR3 comprises 12 residues. Germline CDR1 reads KGHSH; CDR2 reads LQKENI. Trimming shortened V by 3 bases and J by 9 bases, and 11 bases separated the two germline ends. DNA for the CDR3: TGTGCCAGCTCACCTAAGGCTGAGGCCCAGTACTTC. It yields the protein CASSPKAEAQYF.

This rearrangement joins TRBV6-5 to TRBJ2-7, with TRBD2 as a possible D gene (5 bases). The CDR3 is made up of 15 amino acids. The V gene's germline CDR1 is MNHEY and CDR2 SVGAGI. The V end was cut by 4 bases, the J end by 9 bases, with 22 bases between. CDR3 DNA: TGTGCCAGCAGTTCCCTTGCGGGTCCACTGACCGGGCAGTACTTC. Translation: CASSSLAGPLTGQYF.

The chain's CDR3 is CASSRVPGTDTQYF. CDR3 DNA sequence: TGCGCCAGCAGCCGGGTTCCGGGGACAGATACGCAGTATTTT. The V and J genes are TRBV5-1 and TRBJ2-3, with D possibly TRBD2 on 5 matching bases. The CDR3 length is 14 residues. V was trimmed by 4 bases and J by 3 bases, leaving 12 bases between them. In germline, CDR1 is SGHRS, CDR2 YFSETQ.